This TCR beta chain was sequenced in a study of breast tumors, draining lymph nodes, adjacent tissues. MiXCR, run by TCRdb on the multiplex PCR reads, gives a single entry per CDR3 protein. The sample records 200,000 to 250,000 distinct CDR3 sequences, under 40% being singletons. Breast cancer patients provided tissue from their axillary draining lymph nodes. Losses at the gene ends were 2 bases for V and 8 bases for J; bases not matched to a gene: 2. Germline lookup yields CDR1 PRHDT and CDR2 FYEKMQ (reference sequence). This CDR3 comprises 12 residues. The chain links TRBV13 to TRBJ1-2; TRBD1 matches at 7 bases. Sequenced sample: axillary lymph node tissue. The TCR sequence derives from a female donor with breast cancer. Some clones in this sample may be carry-over from other donors' samples. The CDR3 reads CASSLLQGGYTF. CDR3 DNA: TGTGCCAGCAGCTTACTACAGGGGGGCTACACCTTC.